A selection of T cell receptor beta chains follows, all from one sample in a study of a mutant IDH1 vaccine in newly diagnosed glioma. The antigens for these receptors are not known. The protocol was immunoSEQ multiplex PCR, while the TCRdb copy is restricted to in-frame clones and leaves out a portion. Of approximately 50,000 clones in the sample, about 89% were seen once. Sequencing was performed on PBMCs, taken from a glioma patient whose treatment included an IDH1 peptide vaccine. All receptors derive from a man aged 35-49 years with glioma. CDR3s include the opening cysteine and the closing phenylalanine or tryptophan. A D gene is named only where the DNA matches it firmly. Where a row states a size, it is once, few, many or the class of an expanded clone; other rows omit it.

size: -; J: TRBJ2-2; D: TRBD2; V: TRBV7-9; CDR3: CASSRTSGTSGELFF; DNA: TGTGCCAGCAGCCGGACTAGCGGGACATCCGGGGAGCTGTTTTTT
size: -; J: TRBJ1-5; D: -; V: TRBV7-2; CDR3: CASSLGGGGTSNQPQHF; DNA: TGTGCCAGCAGCTTAGGAGGCGGGGGGACAAGTAATCAGCCCCAGCATTTT
size: -; J: TRBJ1-3; D: -; V: TRBV9; CDR3: CASSVGRGSGNTIYF; DNA: TGTGCCAGCAGCGTAGGGAGGGGTTCAGGAAACACCATATATTTT
size: few; J: TRBJ2-5; D: -; V: TRBV27; CDR3: CASKVGRGETQYF; DNA: TGTGCCAGCAAAGTCGGGAGAGGAGAGACCCAGTACTTC
size: once; J: TRBJ2-4; D: -; V: TRBV7-9; CDR3: CASSLGGGLNIQYF; DNA: TGTGCCAGCAGCTTAGGAGGAGGTTTGAACATTCAGTACTTC
size: -; J: TRBJ1-4; D: TRBD1; V: TRBV2; CDR3: CASSGQGLAFNLDF; DNA: TGTGCCAGCTCGGGACAGGGGCTGGCGTTCAATTTGGATTTT
size: -; J: TRBJ1-1; D: -; V: TRBV6-6; CDR3: CASNTPTDMNTEAFF; DNA: TGTGCCAGCAACACTCCGACGGATATGAACACTGAAGCTTTCTTT
size: once; J: TRBJ1-4; D: -; V: TRBV7-8; CDR3: CASSPNNRGTTNEKLFF; DNA: TGTGCCAGCAGCCCTAACAATCGCGGCACAACTAATGAAAAACTGTTTTTT
size: -; J: TRBJ1-1; D: -; V: TRBV4-2; CDR3: CASSHPPFREAEAFF; DNA: TGTGCCAGCAGCCACCCCCCGTTCAGGGAAGCTGAAGCTTTCTTT
size: -; J: TRBJ2-3; D: TRBD2; V: TRBV27; CDR3: CASSRSSGRMGDTQYF; DNA: TGTGCCAGCAGTAGATCTAGCGGGAGAATGGGAGATACGCAGTATTTT
size: -; J: TRBJ2-3; D: TRBD2; V: TRBV9; CDR3: CASSNPAGVTDTQYF; DNA: TGTGCCAGCAGCAATCCAGCGGGGGTCACAGATACGCAGTATTTT
size: -; J: TRBJ2-7; D: TRBD1; V: TRBV9; CDR3: CASSVATVGTGAYYEQYF; DNA: TGTGCCAGCAGCGTAGCTACTGTGGGGACAGGGGCCTACTACGAGCAGTACTTC
size: -; J: TRBJ2-1; D: -; V: TRBV21-1; CDR3: CASSWGLAGGREQFF; DNA: TGTGCCAGCAGCTGGGGACTAGCGGGAGGCAGAGAGCAGTTCTTC
size: -; J: TRBJ2-7; D: -; V: TRBV5-1; CDR3: CASSEGPYEQYF; DNA: TGCGCCAGCAGCGAGGGTCCCTACGAGCAGTACTTC
size: -; J: TRBJ2-7; D: TRBD2; V: TRBV19; CDR3: CASSGGDEQYF; DNA: TGTGCCAGCTCCGGGGGGGACGAGCAGTACTTC
size: once; J: TRBJ1-2; D: TRBD1; V: TRBV6-5; CDR3: CASSYFQGDYGYTF; DNA: TGTGCCAGCAGTTACTTCCAGGGGGACTATGGCTACACCTTC
size: -; J: TRBJ1-2; D: TRBD1; V: TRBV19; CDR3: CASSISGGYGYTF; DNA: TGTGCCAGTAGTATCTCAGGGGGCTATGGCTACACCTTC
size: -; J: TRBJ2-7; D: -; V: TRBV29-1; CDR3: CSVAGLGGSPSYEQYF; DNA: TGCAGCGTTGCGGGACTTGGGGGAAGCCCCTCCTACGAGCAGTACTTC
size: -; J: TRBJ2-2; D: -; V: TRBV19; CDR3: CASSYPGTGGELFF; DNA: TGTGCCAGTAGTTACCCCGGGACGGGCGGGGAGCTGTTTTTT
size: -; J: TRBJ2-7; D: -; V: TRBV11-2; CDR3: CASSLDQASGGHEQYF; DNA: TGTGCCAGCAGCTTAGATCAAGCTAGTGGGGGCCACGAGCAGTACTTC
size: -; J: TRBJ2-1; D: TRBD2; V: TRBV19; CDR3: CASGARTSAYNEQFF; DNA: TGTGCCAGTGGGGCCCGGACTAGCGCCTACAATGAGCAGTTCTTC
size: -; J: TRBJ2-3; D: -; V: TRBV9; CDR3: CASSRTDTQYF; DNA: TGTGCCAGCAGCCGGACAGATACGCAGTATTTT
size: -; J: TRBJ1-4; D: -; V: TRBV7-9; CDR3: CASSLGQFNEKLFF; DNA: TGTGCCAGCAGCCTTGGACAGTTTAATGAAAAACTGTTTTTT
size: -; J: TRBJ2-4; D: -; V: TRBV2; CDR3: CASRRGTARAKNIQYF; DNA: TGTGCCAGCAGAAGAGGGACGGCCCGAGCCAAAAACATTCAGTACTTC
size: -; J: TRBJ1-3; D: -; V: TRBV6-1; CDR3: CASGVERGSGTIYF; DNA: TGTGCCAGCGGGGTCGAGAGGGGGAGTGGCACCATATATTTT
size: -; J: TRBJ2-7; D: -; V: TRBV18; CDR3: CASSPTEGEQYF; DNA: TGTGCCAGCTCACCGACGGAAGGGGAGCAGTACTTC
size: -; J: TRBJ1-5; D: -; V: TRBV7-6; CDR3: CASSLASGLNQPQHF; DNA: TGTGCCAGCAGCTTAGCGTCAGGGTTGAATCAGCCCCAGCATTTT
size: once; J: TRBJ2-7; D: TRBD1; V: TRBV7-2; CDR3: CASSLAQPLRDRGYEQYF; DNA: TGTGCCAGCAGCTTAGCGCAACCACTCCGGGACAGGGGTTACGAGCAGTACTTC
size: -; J: TRBJ1-2; D: TRBD1; V: TRBV5-4; CDR3: CASSLADRGGYGYTF; DNA: TGTGCCAGCAGCTTGGCAGACAGGGGCGGATATGGCTACACCTTC
size: -; J: TRBJ2-7; D: -; V: TRBV18; CDR3: CASSDTYEQYF; DNA: TGTGCCAGCTCCGATACATACGAGCAGTACTTC
size: once; J: TRBJ2-7; D: TRBD2; V: TRBV27; CDR3: CASSPWTSDYEQYF; DNA: TGTGCCAGCAGTCCCTGGACTAGCGATTACGAGCAGTACTTC
size: -; J: TRBJ1-4; D: TRBD1; V: TRBV7-9; CDR3: CASSPGTGASEKLFF; DNA: TGTGCCAGCAGCCCCGGCACAGGGGCTAGTGAAAAACTGTTTTTT
size: -; J: TRBJ2-2; D: -; V: TRBV27; CDR3: CASSLRRGELFF; DNA: TGTGCCAGCAGTTTAAGACGCGGGGAGCTGTTTTTT
size: once; J: TRBJ2-5; D: -; V: TRBV15; CDR3: CATSRPGQETQYF; DNA: TGTGCCACCAGCAGGCCTGGCCAGGAGACCCAGTACTTC